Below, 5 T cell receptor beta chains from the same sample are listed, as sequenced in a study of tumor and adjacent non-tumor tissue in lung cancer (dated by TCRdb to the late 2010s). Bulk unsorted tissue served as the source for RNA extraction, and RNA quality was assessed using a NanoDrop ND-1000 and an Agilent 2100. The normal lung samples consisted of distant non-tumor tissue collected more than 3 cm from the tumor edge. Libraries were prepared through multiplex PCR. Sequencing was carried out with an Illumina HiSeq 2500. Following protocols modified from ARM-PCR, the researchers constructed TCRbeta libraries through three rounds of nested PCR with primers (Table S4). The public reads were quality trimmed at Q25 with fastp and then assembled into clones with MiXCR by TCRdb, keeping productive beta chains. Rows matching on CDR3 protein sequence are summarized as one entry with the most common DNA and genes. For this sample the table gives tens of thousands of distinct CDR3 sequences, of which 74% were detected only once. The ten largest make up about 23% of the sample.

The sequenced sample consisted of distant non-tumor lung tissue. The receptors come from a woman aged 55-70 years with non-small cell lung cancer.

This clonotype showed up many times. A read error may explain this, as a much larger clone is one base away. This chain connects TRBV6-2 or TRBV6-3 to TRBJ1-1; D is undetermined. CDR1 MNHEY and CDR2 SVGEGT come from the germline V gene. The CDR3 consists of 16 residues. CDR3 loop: CASSSNPLWEVTEALF. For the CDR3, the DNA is TGTGCCAGCAGTTCTAACCCTCTCTGGGAAGTCACTGAAGCTCTCTTT.

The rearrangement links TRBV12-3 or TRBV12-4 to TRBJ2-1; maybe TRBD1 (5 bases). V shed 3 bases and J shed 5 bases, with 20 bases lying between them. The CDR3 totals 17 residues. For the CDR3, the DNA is TGTGCCAGCAGTTTGCGCAGGGCTCATAATCCTGACAATGAGCAGTTCTTC. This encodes CASSLRRAHNPDNEQFF.

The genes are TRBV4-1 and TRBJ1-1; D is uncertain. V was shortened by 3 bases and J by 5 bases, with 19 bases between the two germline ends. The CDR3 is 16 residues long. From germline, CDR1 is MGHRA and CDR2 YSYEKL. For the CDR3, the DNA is TGCGCCAGCAGCCACTCGTTAGGAAGGGTCGTAACTGAAGCTTTCTTT. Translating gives CASSHSLGRVVTEAFF.

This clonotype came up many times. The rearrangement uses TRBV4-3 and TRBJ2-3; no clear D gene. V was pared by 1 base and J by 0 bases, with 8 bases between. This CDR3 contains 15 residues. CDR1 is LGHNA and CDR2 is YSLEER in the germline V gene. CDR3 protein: CASSQGFRSTDTQYF. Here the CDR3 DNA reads TGCGCCAGCAGCCAAGGTTTTAGGAGCACAGATACGCAGTATTTT.

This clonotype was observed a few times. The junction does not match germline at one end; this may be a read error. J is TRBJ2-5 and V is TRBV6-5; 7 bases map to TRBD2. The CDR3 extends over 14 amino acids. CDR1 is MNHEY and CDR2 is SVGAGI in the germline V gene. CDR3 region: CVSSAQGGEERQYF. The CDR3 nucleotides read TGTGTCAGCAGTGCCCAGGGAGGGGAAGAGAGACAGTACTTC.